This T cell receptor (beta chain) appears in the sequencing data of a study of blood T cell repertoires in COVID-19. In the study overall: The analysed material was cDNA or gDNA that came from T cells, B-cell-depleted T cells, or PBMCs.

The CDR3 extends over 16 amino acids. The V end lost 1 base, the J end lost 0 bases, and 9 bases lay between the germline ends. Per the germline V gene, CDR1 is SGHTA and CDR2 is FQGNSA. As handled by the study authors: Estimated nucleated cell counts came from reference gene primer amplification. TCRdb's table, derived via immunoSEQ multiplex PCR, lists solely in-frame clones and lacks some. The V and J calls and clone size were taken over from that table, and D and trimming were inferred from the DNA. The repertoire holds more than 65,000 clones, with about 83% as singletons. The chain combines TRBV7-2 with TRBJ1-4; weak D call: TRBD1 (6 bases). The TCR originated in a woman older than 75 with active or convalescent COVID-19. The sequencing sample was made of peripheral blood. The CDR3 coding sequence is TGTGCCAGCAGCTTAGGGCACAGGGCAACTAATGAAAAACTGTTTTTT. It encodes CASSLGHRATNEKLFF.